The clone carrying this T cell receptor (beta chain) was found a few times. As yet, its antigen is unknown. The data stem from a study of response to subunit inactivated influenza vaccine. TCRdb redid the calling of the RT-PCR reads with MiXCR, one entry per CDR3 protein. The table records under 550,000 distinct CDR3 sequences, 6% to 9% of them present only once. The CDR3 length is 14 residues. Trimming removed 4 bases from V and 5 bases from J, with 15 bases in between. The V gene's germline CDR1 is SGHRS and CDR2 YFSETQ. Study-wide results and limits: Authors suggested each seasonal flu vaccination may recruit only limited numbers of new T cells.

The J gene is TRBJ2-5, the V gene TRBV5-1; D possibly matches TRBD1 or TRBD2 (6 bases each). The sequencing used PBMCs from blood, collected roughly 24 months after vaccination. The clonotype originates from a man aged 45 to 70 who received an inactivated influenza vaccine. The CDR3 here is CASSGGQGGETQYF. In nucleotides, the CDR3 is TGCGCCAGCAGCGGGGGGCAGGGCGGCGAGACCCAGTACTTC.